A single sample is the source of the 14 T cell receptor beta chains below, sequenced in a study of CD8+ T cells in alopecia areata. It was cDNA, reverse transcribed from extracted RNA, that served as the sequencing template. Here immunoSEQ multiplex PCR was the method, and the copy in TCRdb shows in-frame clones only, minus some. The repertoire holds 220,000 or so clones, approximately 52% seen once, with just over 0.45% in the top ten. This sample comprised CD4+ T cells sorted from blood, obtained at week 0. These TCRs come from a human donor with alopecia areata.

This clone has more than one count but fewer than ten. The rearrangement links TRBV10-2 to TRBJ2-7; 8 positions agree with TRBD1. The CDR3 loop spans 13 amino acids. Germline V gene lookup returns CDR1 WSHSY and CDR2 SAAADI. With V trimmed by 7 bases and J by 5 bases, 7 bases remained unmatched. The CDR3 DNA sequence: TGCGCCAGCAAGATCCCAGGGGGCAACGAGCAGTACTTC. Its protein is CASKIPGGNEQYF.

The chain recombines TRBV7-8 with TRBJ2-7; no clear D. This CDR3 spans 15 amino acids. From germline, CDR1 is SGHVS and CDR2 FQNEAQ. Trimming took 2 bases from V and 0 from J, leaving 11 bases between them. CDR3 coding DNA: TGTGCCAGCAGCTTAACTTTCTCGAGCTCCTACGAGCAGTACTTC. Amino acids: CASSLTFSSSYEQYF.

This clone appeared a few times. This sequence joins TRBV4-1 and TRBJ2-6, with D perhaps being TRBD1 or TRBD2 (6 bases each). The CDR3 extends over 17 amino acids. V lost 4 bases to trimming and J lost 0 bases, with 13 bases between them. In germline, CDR1 is MGHRA, CDR2 YSYEKL. The CDR3 spells CASSPGAPLSGANVLTF. Here the CDR3 DNA reads TGCGCCAGCAGCCCGGGGGCACCCCTCTCTGGGGCCAACGTCCTGACTTTC.

This clone was seen only a few times. The rearrangement uses TRBV9 and TRBJ1-4, with D unresolved. This CDR3 has 13 residues. The ends were cut back, 5 bases at V and 6 bases at J, with 11 bases in the middle. Germline CDR1 SGDLS, CDR2 YYNGEE. The CDR3 reads CASSKGMDEKLFF. The CDR3 nucleotides are TGTGCCAGCAGTAAGGGAATGGATGAAAAACTGTTTTTT.

The V gene is TRBV27, the J gene TRBJ1-5; D is uncertain. The V gene lost 2 bases and the J gene lost 3 bases, with 11 bases spanning the gap. There are 15 residues in the CDR3. Germline assignment: CDR1 MNHEY and CDR2 SMNVEV (reference sequence). This CDR3 is CASSLEGSLNQPQHF. CDR3 DNA sequence: TGTGCCAGCAGTTTAGAGGGATCTCTCAATCAGCCCCAGCATTTT.

This clone was seen a handful of times. The V gene is TRBV29-1, the J gene TRBJ1-5; D is uncertain. V was clipped by 5 bases and J by 4 bases, with 12 bases between them. The germline V gene encodes CDR1 SQVTM and CDR2 ANQGSEA. This CDR3 has 13 amino acids. CDR3 protein: CSVIVGLNQPQHF. CDR3 bases: TGCAGCGTTATTGTAGGGCTGAATCAGCCCCAGCATTTT.

This clone has more than one count but fewer than ten. This chain links TRBV10-3 with TRBJ1-2; no clear D. Trimming stripped 3 bases from V and 1 base from J, with 9 bases between. This CDR3 has 14 amino acids. CDR1 and CDR2 (germline): ENHRY, SYGVKD. The chain's CDR3 is CAISETSSNYGYTF. The CDR3 nucleotides read TGTGCCATCAGTGAAACCAGCAGTAACTATGGCTACACCTTC.

The chain has TRBV4-2 and TRBJ1-3; D remains unclear. V was shortened by 0 bases and J by 0 bases, with 12 bases between the two germline ends. Germline CDR1 reads LGHNA; CDR2 reads YNFKEQ. The CDR3 totals 17 residues. The CDR3 DNA follows: TGTGCCAGCAGCCAAGATCTTGCGCCAGACTCTGGAAACACCATATATTTT. The encoded protein is CASSQDLAPDSGNTIYF.

V usage is TRBV2 and J usage is TRBJ2-5; a possible D gene is TRBD1 (5 bases). V was pared by 6 bases and J by 2 bases, with 10 bases between. The CDR3 is 13 amino acids. Germline values: CDR1 SNHLY, CDR2 FYNNEI. This CDR3 is CASRTDRQETQYF. The CDR3 DNA follows: TGTGCCAGCAGGACAGACCGACAAGAGACCCAGTACTTC.

The J gene is TRBJ1-2, the V gene TRBV6-5, with unresolved D. Per the germline V gene, CDR1 is MNHEY and CDR2 is SVGAGI. V gave up 4 bases and J gave up 4 bases, with 7 bases separating them. The CDR3 totals 12 residues. As DNA, the CDR3 is TGTGCCAGCAGTTTTCGGGGCTATGGCTACACCTTC. Translation gives CASSFRGYGYTF.

The J gene is TRBJ1-2, the V gene TRBV5-1; D is possibly TRBD1 (5 bases). CDR3 length: 15 residues. The V end was cut by 4 bases, the J end by 6 bases, with 19 bases between. CDR1 and CDR2 (germline): SGHRS, YFSETQ. The DNA for the CDR3 is TGCGCCAGCAGCCTACTAACAGGTGTTTCCGATGGCTACACCTTC. This translates into CASSLLTGVSDGYTF.

The count of this clone is one. The chain is built from TRBV5-1 and TRBJ1-2; 7 bases are a match to TRBD1. The germline V gene has CDR1 SGHRS and CDR2 YFSETQ. This CDR3 is 12 amino acids long. V lost 4 bases and J lost 6; bases outside the gene matches: 3. For the CDR3, the DNA is TGCGCCAGCAGCGTGACAGGGAATGGCTACACCTTC. It encodes CASSVTGNGYTF. Complete variable domain (other parts from reference TRBV5-1 and TRBJ1-2): KAGVTQTPRYLIKTRGQQVTLSCSPISGHRSVSWYQQTPGQGLQFLFEYFSETQRNKGNFPGRFSGRQFSNSRSEMNVSTLELGDSALYLCASSVTGNGYTFGSGTRLTVV.

On this clone itself: The same CDR3 can be traced to other DNA sequences in this sample. V gene TRBV18 combines with J gene TRBJ1-1; D unclear. V was pared by 0 bases and J by 3 bases, with 2 bases between. Germline CDR1 is KGHSH and CDR2 is LQKENI. The CDR3 has 12 amino acids. For the CDR3, the DNA is TGTGCCAGCTCACCACCCGACACTGAAGCTTTCTTT. It codes for CASSPPDTEAFF.

This sequence joins TRBV4-1 and TRBJ1-1; no reliable D call. Per the germline V gene, CDR1 is MGHRA and CDR2 is YSYEKL. The CDR3 is made up of 12 amino acids. The V end lost 3 bases, the J end lost 11 bases, and 13 bases lay between the germline ends. CDR3 nucleotides: TGCGCCAGCAGCCACATACAAGATCGGGCTTTCTTT. Its translation: CASSHIQDRAFF.